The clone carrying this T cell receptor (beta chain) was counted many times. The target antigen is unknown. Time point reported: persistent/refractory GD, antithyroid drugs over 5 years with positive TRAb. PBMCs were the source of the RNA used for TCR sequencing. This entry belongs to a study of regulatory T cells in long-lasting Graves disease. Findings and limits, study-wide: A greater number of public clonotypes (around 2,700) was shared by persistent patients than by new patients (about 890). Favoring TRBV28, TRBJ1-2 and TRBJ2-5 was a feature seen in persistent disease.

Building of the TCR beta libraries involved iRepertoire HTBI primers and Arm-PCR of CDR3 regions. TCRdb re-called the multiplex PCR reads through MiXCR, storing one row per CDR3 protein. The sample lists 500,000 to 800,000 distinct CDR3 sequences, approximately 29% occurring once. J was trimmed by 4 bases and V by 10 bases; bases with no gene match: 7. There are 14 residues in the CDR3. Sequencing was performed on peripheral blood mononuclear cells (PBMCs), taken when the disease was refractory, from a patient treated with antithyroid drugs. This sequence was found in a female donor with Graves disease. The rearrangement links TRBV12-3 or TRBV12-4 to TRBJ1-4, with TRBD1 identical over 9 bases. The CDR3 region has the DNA TGTGCCACCAATCCGGGACAGGGTAATGAAAAACTGTTTTTT. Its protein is CATNPGQGNEKLFF.